The rows below give T cell receptor beta chains drawn from one sample of a study of T cells after posttransplantation cyclophosphamide. Sequencing was performed with immunoSEQ multiplex PCR; in TCRdb, only in-frame clones are kept and a portion is missing. The sample yields about 36,000 clones, around 78% seen once. The sequenced sample was CD4+ T cells sorted from blood, obtained approximately 2,000 days after a stem cell transplant with posttransplant cyclophosphamide. These TCRs come from a female patient in her forties who received an allogeneic stem cell transplant from a related donor, was CMV-positive, and had no GVHD. Some T cells may originate from the graft donor. Each CDR3 is given without its conserved first and last residue. The order of the fields is J gene, V gene, CDR3 protein.

j_call: TRBJ1-2; v_call: TRBV27; cdr3_aa: ASRRHALGGYGYT
j_call: TRBJ2-2; v_call: TRBV9; cdr3_aa: ASSRGGLAASTGELF
j_call: TRBJ1-5; v_call: TRBV5-1; cdr3_aa: ASSVNINQPQH
j_call: TRBJ1-4; v_call: TRBV5-1; cdr3_aa: ASSLGQGGEKLF
j_call: TRBJ1-1; v_call: TRBV11-2; cdr3_aa: ASSHWNTEAF
j_call: TRBJ1-5; v_call: TRBV28; cdr3_aa: ASSLWMGGKSNQPQH
j_call: TRBJ1-2; v_call: TRBV28; cdr3_aa: ASSFTGQGAGGYT
j_call: TRBJ2-7; v_call: TRBV15; cdr3_aa: ATSRGRGSYEQY
j_call: TRBJ1-3; v_call: TRBV7-2; cdr3_aa: ASSLVTGSGNTIY
j_call: TRBJ2-7; v_call: TRBV9; cdr3_aa: ASSVNPAYEQY
j_call: TRBJ2-7; v_call: TRBV5-5; cdr3_aa: ASSLVAGLGEQY
j_call: TRBJ2-5; v_call: TRBV5-1; cdr3_aa: ASSFTGYQETQY
j_call: TRBJ2-2; v_call: TRBV11-3; cdr3_aa: ASSLDSLGYTGELF
j_call: TRBJ2-2; v_call: TRBV27; cdr3_aa: ASSHDYGTGGSGTGELF
j_call: TRBJ2-1; v_call: TRBV4-3; cdr3_aa: ASSRGGAQTYNEQF
j_call: TRBJ1-4; v_call: TRBV2; cdr3_aa: ASIRDSTNEKLF
j_call: TRBJ1-6; v_call: TRBV28; cdr3_aa: ASSSRTGGNSPLH
j_call: TRBJ2-1; v_call: TRBV18; cdr3_aa: ASSPPQEDEQF
j_call: TRBJ1-3; v_call: TRBV6-1; cdr3_aa: ASSGGQSSGNTIY
j_call: TRBJ2-2; v_call: TRBV5-6; cdr3_aa: ASSLGLAKNTGELF
j_call: TRBJ2-1; v_call: TRBV13; cdr3_aa: ASSLQTRGYNEQF
j_call: TRBJ1-4; v_call: TRBV7-2; cdr3_aa: ASSPQGLANEKLF
j_call: TRBJ2-3; v_call: TRBV4-1; cdr3_aa: ASSQENLAGGASTDTQY
j_call: TRBJ1-1; v_call: TRBV18; cdr3_aa: ASSPPQNTEAF
j_call: TRBJ1-4; v_call: TRBV5-4; cdr3_aa: ATSPATNEKLF
j_call: TRBJ2-7; v_call: TRBV6-6; cdr3_aa: ASSSPGQPYEQY
j_call: TRBJ2-7; v_call: TRBV19; cdr3_aa: ASSIANRGLYEQY
j_call: TRBJ2-1; v_call: TRBV5-1; cdr3_aa: ASSLSDSFSYNEQF
j_call: TRBJ2-7; v_call: TRBV19; cdr3_aa: ASSIEGGSSYEQY
j_call: TRBJ2-2; v_call: TRBV6-6; cdr3_aa: ATPTRVGAGELF
j_call: TRBJ1-1; v_call: TRBV5-1; cdr3_aa: ASSLAGDRVINTEAF
j_call: TRBJ1-1; v_call: TRBV6-1; cdr3_aa: ASSGVLNTEAF
j_call: TRBJ2-5; v_call: TRBV29-1; cdr3_aa: SVEDGGETQY
j_call: TRBJ2-7; v_call: TRBV28; cdr3_aa: ASRRLGQGSYEQY
j_call: TRBJ1-2; v_call: TRBV6-5; cdr3_aa: ASRVTGGGYGYT
j_call: TRBJ2-1; v_call: TRBV5-1; cdr3_aa: ASSTGLAGGVEQF
j_call: TRBJ2-7; v_call: TRBV5-8; cdr3_aa: ASSLHRGGEQY
j_call: TRBJ1-2; v_call: TRBV29-1; cdr3_aa: SGRGREVAPT
j_call: TRBJ1-6; v_call: TRBV11-2; cdr3_aa: ASSLVGTGNSPLH
j_call: TRBJ2-7; v_call: TRBV7-8; cdr3_aa: ASSLMGTSGGATSYEQY
j_call: TRBJ2-2; v_call: TRBV7-2; cdr3_aa: ASSLAQGITGELF
j_call: TRBJ1-1; v_call: TRBV18; cdr3_aa: ASSPGQGYGTEAF
j_call: TRBJ2-7; v_call: TRBV6-1; cdr3_aa: ASSENPGTPSYEQY